The source of this T cell receptor beta chain is a study of cytomegalovirus exposure and HLA in healthy donors (dated by TCRdb to the late 2010s). Regarding the study in general: An earlier analysis of approximately 640 of the donors reported about 290 Gb of sequence data and 120 million or so unique TCR beta sequences from about 179 million T cells. An early release that covered some 640 HLA-typed donors contained around 300 gigabases of sequencing data and tens of millions of unique TCR sequences. Of the 300 to 450 genotyped donors, more than 75% were placed in the genetic ancestry cluster associated with self-reported Caucasian donors. The study aimed to test whether cataloging public T cell receptors could reveal signatures of past pathogen exposure. The study used immunosequencing to profile the T cell repertoires of around 600 subjects and linked those repertoires to cytomegalovirus serostatus. A separate validation cohort of 100 to 150 different subjects was used in addition to the roughly 700-subject first cohort. High-throughput TCR immunosequencing, statistical association of individual TCRs with disease status, and machine learning were combined to predict cytomegalovirus infection status. To study patterns of TCR occurrence, a later analysis re-analyzed previously published TCR beta repertoires from 700 or so donors and added high-resolution HLA genotyping. Rather than using new phenotypic data, the later analysis identified candidate immune exposures from TCR beta sequences and from how often those sequences occurred across donors. An earlier analysis of approximately 630 of the donors applied high-throughput TCR beta sequencing to assess whether each TCR beta V gene segment acted as functional or pseudogenic. Alongside the repertoire data, information on donor age, sex, ethnicity and CMV serostatus was compiled. A later genetic analysis took genome-wide SNP genotypes for 398 of the 666 donors and used that subset as a discovery cohort. All discovery cohort repertoires had been generated on a single sequencing platform. Both class I and class II loci were covered by HLA typing, at four-digit resolution. The number of typed donors differed by locus: 629-630 for A, B, C, DRB1 and DQB1; approximately 530 for DQA1; 606 for DPA1; and approximately 450 for DPB1. A handful of DR-DQ haplotypes were handled as single units for association and clustering because linkage in the cohort was strong. Among about 400 genotyped donors of the cohort, an average of approximately 240,000 unique TCR beta nucleotide sequences was sequenced per donor, of which about 20% were non-productive. The research as a whole found: The 87-base-pair reads could not distinguish some IMGT-functional V segments, including TRBV6-2 and TRBV6-3, so those segments were excluded. Strong co-occurrence of HLA alleles, especially DR and DQ, made assigning TCR associations to individual alleles difficult. The authors suggested that the approach could potentially be generalized to other disease states and immunological phenotypes. In an earlier analysis of about 600 of the donors, most TCR beta V segments appeared in productive rearrangements about 87% or about 30% of the time, broadly matching IMGT annotations. A later genetic analysis associated a missense DCLRE1C variant with V-gene and J-gene trimming of TCR beta chains, and an independent cohort replicated the association. In a later analysis, several top co-occurrence clusters were reported to appear linked to parvovirus B19, influenza, CMV and Epstein-Barr virus. In vitro tests confirmed that a few of the cytomegalovirus-associated TCR beta chains recognize cytomegalovirus antigens. A further reported finding was that TCR beta sequences accurately predicted the HLA-A and HLA-B alleles for most subjects in the first cohort. Because counts were too low, seventeen rarely observed V segments, including chromosome 9 orphons, were excluded from the earlier analysis of roughly 580 of the donors. Specific HLA alleles were associated with roughly 16,000 TCR beta sequences at a false discovery rate of 0.05 in a later analysis. Linkage disequilibrium might explain the correlated functional status among segregating V segments, but an unknown experimental factor could not be ruled out. In a later analysis, HLA-associated TCR beta chains showed more clonal expansion and lower generation probabilities than non-associated chains that were equally common. In both the original and validation cohorts, the classifier was reported to diagnose cytomegalovirus status with high specificity and sensitivity. A later genetic analysis reported fewer N-insertions in productive TCRs among donors in an Asian-associated ancestry cluster than the approximately 700-donor mean. A later analysis found that TCR association rates varied across HLA loci, with DRB1 alleles showing the most associated TCRs and HLA-C alleles the fewest. Most CMV-associated TCR beta chains appeared to be HLA-restricted in a later analysis, and the HLA associations seemed to be driven largely by CMV exposure. Sequencing depth was assumed to be roughly uniform across donors in the presence/absence analyses, though that assumption may not hold. In the study, approximately 160 TCR beta chains were listed as associated with cytomegalovirus. Because HLA typing was unavailable for some donors at each locus, only the typed subset was used in association tests. A cluster of highly shared sequence variants was judged likely to represent a technical artifact of the sequencing pipeline. Immune exposure information for the cohort was limited to CMV serostatus. The cohort was sequenced for TCR beta chains only, and without alpha or paired-chain data the features that could be detected were limited. Across donors, most TCR sequences were observed very rarely, whereas some public TCRs were present in many individuals.

Library preparation used the immunoSEQ multiplex PCR assay. The multiplex PCR relied on a mix of 60 forward primers for TCR Vbeta segments and 13 reverse primers for TCR Jbeta segments. A multiplex PCR assay on genomic DNA amplified the CDR3 region of rearranged TCR beta genes. On the Illumina HiSeq System, the amplified TCR beta libraries were sequenced as 87-base-pair reads. Turning to the authors' computational methods: In a later analysis, some 80 million unique TCR beta chains were counted across the roughly 700 repertoires, and roughly 11 million of these chains were shared by at least two donors. Raw reads were error-corrected and collapsed into unique sequences with a nearest-neighbor algorithm that merged closely related sequences to remove PCR and sequencing errors. To assign V, D and J gene segments, CDR3 sequences were aligned to IMGT reference sequences. For a sequence to be retained, a match of at least six nucleotides to both a V gene segment and a J gene segment was required. Rearrangements were called productive when the CDR3 lacked stop codons and stayed in frame with V and J; all others were non-productive. CDR3 was defined by IMGT convention, running from the second conserved V-encoded cysteine to the conserved J-encoded phenylalanine. The earlier analysis of roughly 590 of the donors excluded sequences that lacked an unambiguous match to a single V gene segment. In an earlier analysis of 450 to 750 of the donors, a V segment was called functional when productive rearrangements were above 56.7%, and segregating when the standard deviation between donors exceeded 5%. A statistical classification framework was built for diagnosing cytomegalovirus status from the catalog of TCR beta chain sequences. V and J gene assignment, in a later analysis, came from comparing TCR nucleotide sequences with IMGT/GENE-DB human TR gene sequences. Using the TCRdist pipeline, a later analysis assigned CDR3 sequences along with most-parsimonious VDJ recombination scenarios. In a later analysis, every TCR beta chain was defined by the combination of its CDR3 amino acid sequence and its V-gene family, and reads without a unique V-gene family were dropped. To address suspected cross-contamination and a sequencing artifact, a later analysis removed 592 highly shared, low-generation-probability nucleotide sequences. A later analysis calculated a clonal expansion index for each public chain from normalized within-repertoire ranks of inferred template counts. In a later analysis, generation probabilities were computed using a VDJ recombination model fitted to out-of-frame rearrangements, and the results were checked against IGoR. In a later analysis, hypergeometric tests were used to score TCR-TCR, TCR-HLA and TCR-CMV co-occurrence, with a repertoire-size bias correction applied to TCR pairs. False discovery rates were estimated in a later analysis by permuting HLA or CMV assignments 20 times. In a later analysis, co-occurring TCRs were grouped with DBSCAN, and TCRdist sequence similarity was added when clustering was performed within HLA-allele-positive subsets. Repertoires with fewer than 30,000 or more than 120,000 public chains were left out of co-occurrence clustering, as were about 5 repertoires with anomalous nucleotide sharing. TCRdb took this table from immuneACCESS and kept in-frame rearrangements with V and J called. Such tables lack part of the clones; where checked against another copy, unresolved V genes explain under half of the gap, and the rest is unexplained. Clone size and V and J calls were adopted from that table, with D and trimming inferred from the DNA. This sample comprises about 94,000 clones, approximately 7.6% of them detected only once. About 2.3% of the sample is taken by the ten largest.

The cohort consisted of hundreds of healthy bone marrow donors. At the time of sampling, every cohort member was nominally healthy, though immune exposures that went unrecorded were likely present. The donor was CMV seronegative and belonged to the group of approximately 320 seronegative cohort members. A peripheral blood sample was provided by each donor, and peripheral blood mononuclear cells were used for TCR beta sequencing. The Qiagen DNeasy Blood Extraction Kit was used to extract genomic DNA from the blood cell samples. From a lookup of the germline V gene (reference sequence), CDR1 and CDR2 are SGHNT and YYREEE. The CDR3 goes from the cysteine to the phenylalanine over 18 residues. The retained sequence is limited to the CDR3, 54 bases, with the frame set at the first base. V is shortened by 6 bases, J by 7 bases, and the region joining them spans 26 bases. With respect to this clone: What this receptor recognizes is not known. Nothing much larger sits one base from this clone, and base qualities are not available.

This sequence was found in a man aged 50-59 years in good health and CMV-seronegative. The sequenced sample was PBMCs. The chain is encoded by TRBV5-4 joined to TRBJ1-6; the D gene is possibly TRBD1, with 6 bases matching. The nucleotide sequence reads as follows: TGTGCCAGCACTATTGGAGGAAACGTACAGGGTGGGAATTCACCCCTCCACTTT. It encodes CASTIGGNVQGGNSPLHF.